This entry lists 23 T cell receptor beta chains sequenced from one sample in a study of blood T cell repertoires in COVID-19. TCRdb keeps only in-frame clones here, not all; method: immunoSEQ multiplex PCR. The table has approximately 280,000 clones, about 93% seen once. Sequencing used peripheral blood. The receptors stem from a woman aged 30 to 39 with COVID-19, enrolled during active disease.

The chain combines TRBV2 with TRBJ1-3; no clear D. Trimming left V 7 bases short and J 0 bases short, with 7 bases between. The CDR3 consists of 13 residues. Germline V lookup: CDR1 SNHLY, CDR2 FYNNEI. The CDR3, as DNA: TGTGCCAGCATTTTATTCTCTGGAAACACCATATATTTT. Translation gives CASILFSGNTIYF.

This clone showed up just once. V gene TRBV7-3 combines with J gene TRBJ2-1; 12 bases are shared with TRBD2. The CDR3 loop spans 16 amino acids. CDR1 and CDR2 (germline): SGHTA, FQGTGA. The ends lost 7 bases at V and 1 base at J; junction bases unmatched: 5. In nucleotides, the CDR3 is TGTGCCAGCACACCTAGCGGGAGGGCTTCCTACAATGAGCAGTTCTTC. It translates to CASTPSGRASYNEQFF.

J is TRBJ1-1 and V is TRBV7-9; TRBD1 agrees at 7 bases. This CDR3 has 14 amino acids. From germline, CDR1 is SEHNR and CDR2 FQNEAQ (reference sequence). The J segment lost 1 base and the V segment lost 4 bases, leaving 3 bases of the junction unmatched. This chain's CDR3 is CASSWGQQNTEAFF. CDR3 bases: TGTGCCAGCAGCTGGGGACAGCAGAACACTGAAGCTTTCTTT. Looking up the rest from reference TRBV7-9 and TRBJ1-1 gives the full variable domain: DTGVSQNPRHKITKRGQNVTFRCDPISEHNRLYWYRQTLGQGPEFLTYFQNEAQLEKSRLLSDRFSAERPKGSFSTLEIQRTEQGDSAMYLCASSWGQQNTEAFFGQGTRLTVV.

This sequence joins TRBV12-5 and TRBJ2-5; no definite D call. This CDR3 has 14 residues. The germline CDR1 and CDR2 sequences are LGHNT and FRNRAP. The ends were cut back, 3 bases at V and 3 bases at J, with 11 bases in the middle. CDR3 in DNA: TGTGCTAGTGGTTTAAGCCCAAACGAAGAGACCCAGTACTTC. Protein product: CASGLSPNEETQYF.

The rearrangement joins TRBV15 to TRBJ2-7, with 10 bases that match TRBD1. V trimming: 2 bases; J trimming: 6 bases; junction bases outside the gene matches: 7. This CDR3 has 15 amino acids. Germline V lookup: CDR1 LNHNV, CDR2 YYDKDF (reference sequence). In nucleotides, the CDR3 is TGTGCCACCAGCAGATTCCGGGACAGGGGTCGCGAGCAGTACTTC. It codes for CATSRFRDRGREQYF.

This sequence joins TRBV7-2 and TRBJ1-4, with TRBD1 matching over 11 bases. CDR1 SGHTA and CDR2 FQGNSA come from the germline V gene. The J segment lost 7 bases and the V segment lost 1 base, leaving 5 bases of the junction unmatched. The CDR3 totals 16 residues. The CDR3: CASSLDTGQGGEKLFF. For the CDR3, the DNA is TGTGCCAGCAGCTTAGATACGGGACAGGGGGGTGAAAAACTGTTTTTT.

The genes are TRBV5-4 and TRBJ2-1, with TRBD1 matching over 8 bases. V trimming: 2 bases; J trimming: 4 bases; junction bases outside the gene matches: 2. Germline V CDR1 and CDR2: SGHNT, YYREEE (reference sequence). The length of the CDR3 is 14 residues. As DNA, the CDR3 is TGTGCCAGCAGCTTTCGACAGGGGTACAATGAGCAGTTCTTC. Translation gives CASSFRQGYNEQFF.

This chain connects TRBV2 to TRBJ2-1; 7 positions agree with TRBD1. The trim removed 2 bases at V and 2 bases at J, leaving 6 bases unmatched. The CDR3 runs to 16 residues. Germline V gene sequence: CDR1 SNHLY, CDR2 FYNNEI. The CDR3 DNA reads TGTGCCAGCAGTGAAATAGGGCAGGGGGCCTACAATGAGCAGTTCTTC. Residues: CASSEIGQGAYNEQFF.

The chain joins TRBV19 to TRBJ1-1; D perhaps matches TRBD1 (6 bases). CDR1 and CDR2 (germline): LNHDA, SQIVND (reference sequence). The CDR3 is made up of 12 amino acids. The V end was cut by 5 bases, the J end by 9 bases, with 13 bases between. The CDR3 protein is CASSATGLKAFF. The CDR3 bases are TGTGCCAGTAGTGCAACAGGGTTGAAAGCTTTCTTT. Combining the CDR3 with reference TRBV19 and TRBJ1-1 gives the whole variable domain DGGITQSPKYLFRKEGQNVTLSCEQNLNHDAMYWYRQDPGQGLRLIYYSQIVNDFQKGDIAEGYSVSREKKESFPLTVTSAQKNPTAFYLCASSATGLKAFFGQGTRLTVV.

This chain uses TRBV15 with TRBJ1-2; no reliable D call. The CDR3 loop spans 15 amino acids. Trimming left V 1 base short and J 2 bases short, with 11 bases between. From germline, CDR1 is LNHNV and CDR2 YYDKDF (reference sequence). CDR3 sequence reads: CATSRGEAVNYGYTF. Here the CDR3 DNA reads TGTGCCACCAGCAGAGGGGAGGCTGTCAACTATGGCTACACCTTC.

This rearrangement joins TRBV7-2 to TRBJ2-3, with a possible D match to TRBD2 (5 bases). Germline V CDR1 and CDR2: SGHTA, FQGNSA. Trimming removed 5 bases at V and 2 bases at J, with 11 bases between. The CDR3 extends over 14 amino acids. The CDR3 sequence is CASSPDFYTDTQYF. CDR3 bases: TGTGCCAGCAGCCCGGACTTCTACACAGATACGCAGTATTTT.

The chain uses TRBV2 and TRBJ1-5; D remains unclear. CDR3 length: 15 amino acids. V lost 1 base, J lost 7 bases, and 14 bases lay in between. The V gene's germline CDR1 is SNHLY and CDR2 FYNNEI. The CDR3 loop is CASSEDVAGIQPQHF. CDR3 sequence (DNA): TGTGCCAGCAGTGAAGATGTTGCGGGGATCCAGCCCCAGCATTTT.

This clone was counted only a few times. V and J are TRBV27 and TRBJ2-7; the D gene is possibly TRBD1 (5 bases). CDR3 size: 14 residues. Germline V lookup: CDR1 MNHEY, CDR2 SMNVEV (reference sequence). V was cut by 2 bases and J by 1 base, with 9 bases left in between. In DNA, the CDR3 is TGTGCCAGCAGTTTACGGGCAGGGTCCTACGAGCAGTACTTC. Protein sequence: CASSLRAGSYEQYF.

This rearrangement joins TRBV4-2 to TRBJ2-2, with 8 bases that match TRBD1. J gave up 6 bases and V 3 bases, and 0 bases lay outside the gene matches. Germline assignment: CDR1 LGHNA and CDR2 YNFKEQ. The CDR3 is 13 amino acids. This CDR3 is CASSQTGAGELFF. The DNA for the CDR3 is TGTGCCAGCAGCCAGACAGGGGCCGGGGAGCTGTTTTTT.

Only one count was recorded for this clone. The chain employs TRBV6-2 or TRBV6-3 and TRBJ1-5; no definite D call. The germline CDR1 and CDR2 sequences are MNHEY and SVGEGT. With 0 bases removed from V and 3 bases from J, the gap between germline ends came to 9 bases. The CDR3 covers 15 residues. The CDR3 is CASSYSGGLNQPQHF. CDR3 coding DNA: TGTGCCAGCAGTTACTCGGGAGGCCTCAATCAGCCCCAGCATTTT.

This chain links TRBV7-8 with TRBJ1-6; 9 bases map to TRBD1. The CDR3 totals 14 residues. The junction had 3 bases not matched to a gene; V was cut back by 3 bases and J by 9 bases. CDR1 and CDR2 (germline): SGHVS, FQNEAQ. CDR3 bases: TGTGCCAGCAGCTTCACAGGGGGCGCTTCACCCCTCCACTTT. Protein product: CASSFTGGASPLHF. The full variable domain, in which reference TRBV7-8 and TRBJ1-6 provide the parts outside the CDR3, is GAGVSQSPRYKVAKRGQDVALRCDPISGHVSLFWYQQALGQGPEFLTYFQNEAQLDKSGLPSDRFFAERPEGSVSTLKIQRTQQEDSAVYLCASSFTGGASPLHFGNGTRLTVT.

This chain connects TRBV24-1 to TRBJ2-3; 8 positions match TRBD2. Germline CDR1 reads KGHDR; CDR2 reads SFDVKD. CDR3 size: 16 residues. The J segment lost 1 base and the V segment lost 9 bases, leaving 11 bases of the junction unmatched. CDR3 loop: CATSPGLGEGTDTQYF. The CDR3 DNA reads TGTGCCACCTCGCCGGGACTAGGGGAGGGCACAGATACGCAGTATTTT.

The V and J genes are TRBV4-3 and TRBJ1-6; TRBD1 aligns across 9 bases. This CDR3 comprises 16 residues. With 0 bases clipped from V and 8 bases from J, the junction kept 5 bases outside the gene matches. Germline V gene lookup returns CDR1 LGHNA and CDR2 YSLEER. The CDR3 nucleotides read TGCGCCAGCAGCCAAGATTGGGGACAGGGCCATTCACCCCTCCACTTT. Protein: CASSQDWGQGHSPLHF.

The chain uses TRBV6-6 and TRBJ1-4; maybe TRBD1 (6 bases). Trimming shortened V by 6 bases and J by 2 bases, and 16 bases separated the two germline ends. The germline V gene has CDR1 MNHNY and CDR2 SVGAGI (reference sequence). This CDR3 is 16 amino acids long. Here the CDR3 reads CASRGRGGATNEKLFF. CDR3 bases: TGTGCCAGCAGGGGCCGTGGGGGGGCGACTAATGAAAAACTGTTTTTT.

The count of this clone is one. The rearrangement joins TRBV24-1 to TRBJ2-1; 14 bases agree with TRBD2. Trimming removed 7 bases from V and 3 bases from J; junction bases left unmatched: 4. The CDR3 length is 16 residues. Germline V CDR1 and CDR2: KGHDR, SFDVKD. The CDR3 DNA follows: TGTGCCACCAGCGGACTAGCGGGAGGTTACTACAATGAGCAGTTCTTC. Protein product: CATSGLAGGYYNEQFF.

This sequence joins TRBV28 and TRBJ2-1; the D gene is possibly TRBD2 (6 bases). CDR3 length: 15 amino acids. Germline CDR1 reads MDHEN; CDR2 reads SYDVKM. The ends were cut back, 6 bases at V and 2 bases at J, with 14 bases in the middle. The CDR3 spells CASSPEGRAYNEQFF. CDR3 nucleotide sequence: TGTGCCAGCAGCCCGGAGGGGCGGGCCTACAATGAGCAGTTCTTC.

The chain employs TRBV7-9 and TRBJ1-1; tentative D call: TRBD1 (6 bases). CDR3 size: 13 residues. V lost 5 bases to trimming and J lost 4 bases, with 11 bases between them. Germline loops: CDR1 SEHNR, CDR2 FQNEAQ (reference sequence). Here the CDR3 DNA reads TGTGCCAGCAGCGCAGGGGTTGCCACTGAAGCTTTCTTT. Its translation: CASSAGVATEAFF.

The chain carries TRBV7-9 and TRBJ2-3; no firm D call. The V gene lost 3 bases and the J gene lost 2 bases, with 6 bases spanning the gap. Germline assignment: CDR1 SEHNR and CDR2 FQNEAQ (reference sequence). This CDR3 region has 13 residues. This CDR3 reads CASSLQYTDTQYF. The CDR3 DNA sequence: TGTGCCAGCAGCTTGCAGTACACAGATACGCAGTATTTT.